These 20 T cell receptor beta chains share one sample of origin, sequenced in a study of blood T cell repertoires in COVID-19. TCRdb's copy holds only in-frame clones and misses some; the assay was immunoSEQ multiplex PCR. Of 250,000 to 300,000 clones in the sample, 88% were seen once. The sequencing sample was made of peripheral blood. The receptor source for this set is a woman in her twenties or thirties who had recovered from COVID-19.

V gene TRBV4-1 combines with J gene TRBJ1-3; D is undetermined. The germline V gene encodes CDR1 MGHRA and CDR2 YSYEKL. CDR3 length: 14 amino acids. The V end lost 5 bases, the J end lost 0 bases, and 8 bases lay between the germline ends. CDR3 region: CASSSRDSGNTIYF. DNA for the CDR3: TGCGCCAGCAGCTCTCGAGACTCTGGAAACACCATATATTTT.

This clone was seen ten or more times. The chain uses TRBV2 and TRBJ2-7, with a possible D match to TRBD1 (6 bases). V lost 9 bases and J 6 bases, leaving 12 bases between the germline ends. CDR1 is SNHLY, CDR2 FYNNEI, per germline. The length of the CDR3 is 11 residues. The chain's CDR3 is CASLTGIEQYF. The CDR3 nucleotides are TGTGCCAGTTTAACAGGGATCGAGCAGTACTTC.

J is TRBJ2-7 and V is TRBV11-1; D might be TRBD1 (6 bases). Trimming pared 6 bases from V and 2 bases from J, leaving 11 bases between. The CDR3 extends over 13 amino acids. Per germline, CDR1 SGHAT and CDR2 FQDESV (reference sequence). CDR3 nucleotides: TGTGCCAGCAGACAAACAGGGACCTACGAGCAGTACTTC. It translates to CASRQTGTYEQYF.

This clone appeared a few times. The chain joins TRBV30 to TRBJ2-2; D possibly corresponds to TRBD2 (5 bases). The V end was cut by 0 bases, the J end by 6 bases, with 14 bases between. The CDR3 contains 15 residues. Germline loops: CDR1 GTSNPN, CDR2 SVGIG (reference sequence). The CDR3 bases are TGTGCCTGGAGTGTACTCCCTCGGCGGGCCGGGGAGCTGTTTTTT. Translation: CAWSVLPRRAGELFF.

The chain has TRBV9 and TRBJ2-7; D gene uncertain. Germline assignment: CDR1 SGDLS and CDR2 YYNGEE. Trimming stripped 1 base from V and 6 bases from J, with 14 bases between. The CDR3 length is 14 residues. The CDR3 coding sequence is TGTGCCAGCAGCGTACAACCGGAGCTCTCCGAGCAGTACTTC. Its translation is CASSVQPELSEQYF.

A few counts support this clone. The gene calls are TRBV14 and TRBJ1-6; possible D gene TRBD1, 5 bases. Germline lookup yields CDR1 SGHDN and CDR2 FVKESK. Trimming pared 0 bases from V and 7 bases from J, leaving 13 bases between. The CDR3 has 16 residues. CDR3: CASSQDLQGTNSPLHF. The CDR3 region has the DNA TGTGCCAGCAGCCAAGATCTCCAGGGCACCAATTCACCCCTCCACTTT. The full variable domain, completed using reference TRBV14 and TRBJ1-6, is EAGVTQFPSHSVIEKGQTVTLRCDPISGHDNLYWYRRVMGKEIKFLLHFVKESKQDESGMPNNRFLAERTGGTYSTLKVQPAELEDSGVYFCASSQDLQGTNSPLHFGNGTRLTVT.

The chain couples TRBV7-9 to TRBJ2-1, with 16 bases identical to TRBD2. CDR1 is SEHNR and CDR2 is FQNEAQ in the germline V gene (reference sequence). V was clipped by 3 bases and J by 2 bases; unmatched bases: 1. The CDR3 runs 17 residues. CDR3 protein: CASSLGTSGGAYNEQFF. The CDR3 DNA reads as TGTGCCAGCAGCTTGGGGACTAGCGGGGGGGCCTACAATGAGCAGTTCTTC.

This clone was counted at least ten times. The chain recombines TRBV7-9 with TRBJ1-5, with TRBD1 identical over 10 bases. Looked up from germline, CDR1 is SEHNR and CDR2 is FQNEAQ (reference sequence). Germline trimming cut 5 bases from V and 3 bases from J; bases unmatched to any gene: 10. The CDR3 extends over 17 amino acids. CDR3 sequence: CASSRRSDRGSNQPQHF. CDR3 bases: TGTGCCAGCAGCCGGAGGTCGGACAGGGGGTCCAATCAGCCCCAGCATTTT. Full variable domain (remainder filled in from reference TRBV7-9 and TRBJ1-5): DTGVSQNPRHKITKRGQNVTFRCDPISEHNRLYWYRQTLGQGPEFLTYFQNEAQLEKSRLLSDRFSAERPKGSFSTLEIQRTEQGDSAMYLCASSRRSDRGSNQPQHFGDGTRLSIL.

CDR3 sequence: CASSLAGGASAYEQYF. In DNA, the CDR3 is TGTGCCAGCAGCTTAGCCGGGGGGGCGTCAGCCTACGAGCAGTACTTC. The V and J genes are TRBV7-2 and TRBJ2-7; TRBD2 matches 8 bases. Germline CDR1 is SGHTA and CDR2 is FQGNSA. V was pared by 0 bases and J by 2 bases, with 6 bases of the junction left unmatched. The CDR3 has 16 residues. Filled out from reference TRBV7-2 and TRBJ2-7, the complete variable domain reads GAGVSQSPSNKVTEKGKDVELRCDPISGHTALYWYRQSLGQGLEFLIYFQGNSAPDKSGLPSDRFSAERTGGSVSTLTIQRTQQEDSAVYLCASSLAGGASAYEQYFGPGTRLTVT.

The chain employs TRBV7-9 and TRBJ1-4; the D gene is possibly TRBD1 (5 bases). The CDR3 runs to 13 residues. The germline CDR1 and CDR2 sequences are SEHNR and FQNEAQ (reference sequence). V lost 5 bases and J 8 bases, leaving 12 bases between the germline ends. The CDR3 spells CASSRGTEEKLFF. The CDR3 region has the DNA TGTGCCAGCAGCCGCGGGACGGAAGAAAAACTGTTTTTT.

This chain connects TRBV2 to TRBJ1-5, with D maybe TRBD1 (5 bases). From germline, CDR1 is SNHLY and CDR2 FYNNEI. The V end lost 4 bases, the J end lost 5 bases, and 15 bases lay between the germline ends. CDR3 length: 15 residues. The CDR3 sequence: CASSVRQGGDQPQHF. The CDR3 nucleotides are TGTGCCAGCAGTGTTCGTCAGGGAGGGGATCAGCCCCAGCATTTT.

The sample holds one count of this clone. This sequence joins TRBV27 and TRBJ2-7; 7 nucleotides match TRBD2. CDR3 length: 14 amino acids. The germline CDR1 and CDR2 sequences are MNHEY and SMNVEV (reference sequence). Trimming at V came to 2 bases and at J to 6 bases, leaving 7 bases not matched to a gene. CDR3 sequence: CASSLMGGQGEQYF. The CDR3 coding sequence is TGTGCCAGCAGTTTAATGGGAGGGCAGGGCGAGCAGTACTTC.

The chain employs TRBV7-2 and TRBJ1-3, with D possibly TRBD1 on 5 matching bases. Trimming pared 6 bases from V and 3 bases from J, leaving 9 bases between. The germline V gene encodes CDR1 SGHTA and CDR2 FQGNSA. CDR3 length equals 13 residues. Written as DNA, the CDR3 is TGTGCCAGCAGTGACAGCTATGGAAACACCATATATTTT. Translation: CASSDSYGNTIYF.

This sequence joins TRBV4-2 and TRBJ1-2, with a weak D call TRBD1 (5 bases). The CDR3 spans 13 residues. CDR1 is LGHNA, CDR2 YNFKEQ, per germline. V was pared by 4 bases and J by 6 bases, with 12 bases between. The CDR3 DNA is TGTGCCAGCAGCCCTGGGAGGGGAGATGGCTACACCTTC. Translation: CASSPGRGDGYTF.

This rearrangement joins TRBV2 to TRBJ2-3, with TRBD1 identical over 7 bases. V trimming: 3 bases; J trimming: 5 bases; junction bases outside the gene matches: 5. This CDR3 spans 14 amino acids. Looked up from germline, CDR1 is SNHLY and CDR2 is FYNNEI. DNA of the CDR3: TGTGCCAGCAGTGAGGCAGGGGGTTTAGATACGCAGTATTTT. It encodes CASSEAGGLDTQYF.

V usage is TRBV6-2 or TRBV6-3 and J usage is TRBJ1-5; possibly TRBD1 for D (5 bases). CDR1 is MNHEY, CDR2 SVGEGT, per germline. With 1 base removed from V and 0 bases from J, the gap between germline ends came to 16 bases. This CDR3 region has 18 residues. CDR3 region: CASSYWMGRGDSNQPQHF. As DNA, the CDR3 is TGTGCCAGCAGTTACTGGATGGGGCGCGGGGATAGCAATCAGCCCCAGCATTTT.

This chain connects TRBV4-1 to TRBJ1-5; the D is unclear. This CDR3 is built from 13 residues. The germline V gene has CDR1 MGHRA and CDR2 YSYEKL. Trimming stripped 0 bases from V and 5 bases from J, with 5 bases between. The CDR3 reads CASSQDQYQPQHF. Here the CDR3 DNA reads TGCGCCAGCAGCCAAGATCAGTATCAGCCCCAGCATTTT.

This chain uses TRBV7-8 with TRBJ1-5; the match to TRBD1 covers 8 bases. The J segment lost 0 bases and the V segment lost 3 bases, leaving 4 bases of the junction unmatched. The CDR3 is 16 amino acids. CDR1 is SGHVS, CDR2 FQNEAQ, per germline. The CDR3 loop is CASSLQTGDSNQPQHF. The CDR3 nucleotides are TGTGCCAGCAGCTTGCAGACAGGGGATAGCAATCAGCCCCAGCATTTT. Full variable domain (remainder filled in from reference TRBV7-8 and TRBJ1-5): GAGVSQSPRYKVAKRGQDVALRCDPISGHVSLFWYQQALGQGPEFLTYFQNEAQLDKSGLPSDRFFAERPEGSVSTLKIQRTQQEDSAVYLCASSLQTGDSNQPQHFGDGTRLSIL.

The chain couples TRBV11-2 to TRBJ2-1, with unresolved D. CDR1 is SGHAT, CDR2 FQNNGV, per germline. This CDR3 contains 14 residues. V shed 2 bases and J shed 10 bases, with 15 bases lying between them. This chain's CDR3 is CASSLILGFGEQFF. CDR3 sequence (DNA): TGTGCCAGCAGCTTAATCCTGGGTTTCGGGGAGCAGTTCTTC.

The chain carries TRBV6-6 and TRBJ2-2; D perhaps matches TRBD2 (5 bases). V lost 0 bases and J lost 6, with 8 bases in between. The CDR3 is 14 residues long. The V gene's germline CDR1 is MNHNY and CDR2 SVGAGI (reference sequence). CDR3 in DNA: TGTGCCAGCAGTTACTCGAGGGAATCCGGGGAGCTGTTTTTT. This gives the protein CASSYSRESGELFF.